This TCR beta chain was profiled in a study of blood T cell repertoires in COVID-19. Whole-study context: Sites across the United States, Italy and Spain contributed samples from acute and convalescent COVID-19.

Authors' data handling: Amplifying reference gene primers gave estimates of nucleated cell counts. Profiling relied on immunoSEQ multiplex PCR, and the TCRdb table lists in-frame clones only, not all of them. That table is the source of V, J and clone size, and D and trimming were worked out from the DNA. The sample lists under 60,000 clones; more than 85% were seen once. Germline assignment: CDR1 DFQATT and CDR2 SNEGSKA (reference sequence). V was clipped by 7 bases and J by 6 bases, with 10 bases between them. The CDR3 consists of 11 residues. The source is a man between 50 and 59 years old with active COVID-19. The source material was peripheral blood. J is TRBJ2-1 and V is TRBV20-1, with D possibly TRBD2 on 5 matching bases. The CDR3: CSELVGNEQFF. The CDR3 region has the DNA TGCAGTGAACTAGTGGGCAATGAGCAGTTCTTC.